These 29 T cell receptor beta chains were sequenced from one sample in a study of early T cells in non-severe SARS-CoV-2 infection. From the 5' RACE reads, TCRdb called clonotypes with MiXCR, one entry per CDR3 protein. The table lists about 61,000 distinct CDR3 sequences, 10% to 12% of them singletons. The sample was whole blood. The receptors originated from an adult who was a healthcare worker with PCR-confirmed SARS-CoV-2 infection or an uninfected control (not recorded which).

Only a few counts were recorded for this clonotype. The rearrangement joins TRBV11-2 to TRBJ2-7; D gene unclear. Germline V gene sequence: CDR1 SGHAT, CDR2 FQNNGV. With 4 bases removed from V and 4 bases from J, the gap between germline ends came to 11 bases. The CDR3 length is 13 residues. CDR3 in DNA: TGTGCCAGCAGCTCTGGGGTTAATTACGAGCAGTACTTC. Translated, it gives CASSSGVNYEQYF.

This clonotype was seen many times. The rearrangement uses TRBV20-1 and TRBJ1-2; TRBD1 aligns across 10 bases. Per the germline V gene, CDR1 is DFQATT and CDR2 is SNEGSKA (reference sequence). Germline trimming cut 2 bases from V and 4 bases from J; bases unmatched to any gene: 7. This CDR3 has 15 amino acids. This CDR3 is CSARPKDRGTYGYTF. CDR3 bases: TGCAGTGCTAGACCAAAGGACAGGGGGACCTATGGCTACACCTTC.

This clonotype was seen only a few times. The V call is TRBV7-9, the J call TRBJ1-4; unclear D gene. The V end was cut by 1 base, the J end by 7 bases, with 7 bases between. CDR3 length: 13 amino acids. Germline lookup yields CDR1 SEHNR and CDR2 FQNEAQ (reference sequence). CDR3 bases: TGTGCCAGCAGCTTAGTTGTGGGTGAAAAACTGTTTTTT. It is translated as CASSLVVGEKLFF.

This clonotype was counted ten times or more. The gene calls are TRBV11-3 and TRBJ2-5; no definite D call. The V end was cut by 1 base, the J end by 6 bases, with 9 bases between. The CDR3 contains 13 residues. CDR1 is SGHNT, CDR2 YENEEA, per germline. CDR3 in amino acids: CASSLGMDQTQYF. In DNA form, the CDR3 reads TGTGCCAGCAGCTTAGGCATGGACCAGACCCAGTACTTC.

This clonotype was seen repeatedly, ten times or more. The rearrangement joins TRBV12-3 or TRBV12-4 to TRBJ1-6, with 10 bases fitting TRBD1. V lost 3 bases and J lost 6; bases outside the gene matches: 2. The CDR3 sequence is 15 residues long. The DNA for the CDR3 is TGTGCCAGCAGTTTCCGGACAGGGGGTAATTCACCCCTCCACTTT. The encoded protein is CASSFRTGGNSPLHF.

The chain recombines TRBV9 with TRBJ2-3; D unclear. This CDR3 is built from 16 residues. V shed 3 bases and J shed 0 bases, with 14 bases lying between them. Germline V CDR1 and CDR2: SGDLS, YYNGEE. The CDR3 protein is CASSGLGVSSTDTQYF. CDR3 DNA sequence: TGTGCCAGCAGCGGTTTGGGCGTCTCTAGCACAGATACGCAGTATTTT.

This chain uses TRBV4-3 with TRBJ2-7, with 10 nucleotides matching TRBD2. Unmatched junction bases numbered 12, after V lost 0 bases and J lost 4 bases. The germline V gene has CDR1 LGHNA and CDR2 YSLEER. The length of the CDR3 is 18 residues. The CDR3 DNA is TGCGCCAGCAGCCAAGATTCACCGAGTAGCGGGGGGCGATACGAGCAGTACTTC. It codes for CASSQDSPSSGGRYEQYF.

The V call is TRBV29-1, the J call TRBJ1-1, with TRBD1 matching over 10 bases. This CDR3 contains 17 residues. J lost 2 bases, V lost 6 bases, and 15 bases had no gene match. The V gene's germline CDR1 is SQVTM and CDR2 ANQGSEA. The CDR3 reads CSVRGVTGGAVNTEAFF. As DNA, the CDR3 is TGCAGCGTCAGAGGGGTGACAGGGGGCGCGGTAAACACTGAAGCTTTCTTT.

In this sample, this clonotype turned up many times. This chain connects TRBV20-1 to TRBJ2-5, with unresolved D. The germline gives CDR1 DFQATT, CDR2 SNEGSKA (reference sequence). The CDR3 contains 15 residues. V was shortened by 0 bases and J by 7 bases, with 18 bases between the two germline ends. The CDR3 nucleotides read TGCAGTGCTAGAGATCCTCCGGCCGGTCCGGGGACCCAGTACTTC. This sequence encodes CSARDPPAGPGTQYF.

In this sample, this clonotype turned up many times. The chain recombines TRBV19 with TRBJ1-5, with TRBD1 as a possible D gene (5 bases). V shed 10 bases and J shed 5 bases, with 21 bases lying between them. The CDR3 runs 15 residues. Germline V gene lookup returns CDR1 LNHDA and CDR2 SQIVND (reference sequence). The CDR3 loop reads CATEGDLRMHQPQHF. The CDR3 DNA is TGTGCCACCGAAGGGGACTTACGAATGCATCAGCCCCAGCATTTT. The full variable domain, its missing parts supplied by reference TRBV19 and TRBJ1-5, is DGGITQSPKYLFRKEGQNVTLSCEQNLNHDAMYWYRQDPGQGLRLIYYSQIVNDFQKGDIAEGYSVSREKKESFPLTVTSAQKNPTAFYLCATEGDLRMHQPQHFGDGTRLSIL.

This clonotype was detected ten times or more. This rearrangement joins TRBV14 to TRBJ2-1, with D hard to call. This CDR3 contains 14 residues. Trimming cost V 0 bases and J 9 bases, with 12 bases left between them. Germline V gene sequence: CDR1 SGHDN, CDR2 FVKESK. The CDR3: CASSQDYSQSEQFF. CDR3 nucleotides: TGTGCCAGCAGCCAAGATTACTCCCAAAGTGAGCAGTTCTTC.

This clonotype was recorded many times. The J gene is TRBJ2-1, the V gene TRBV20-1; TRBD2 agrees at 9 bases. Germline loops: CDR1 DFQATT, CDR2 SNEGSKA (reference sequence). The CDR3 totals 14 residues. Trimming took 5 bases from V and 3 from J; bases not matched to a gene: 5. Here the CDR3 reads CSAPLAGDYNEQFF. The CDR3 nucleotides read TGCAGTGCTCCATTAGCGGGAGACTACAATGAGCAGTTCTTC.

This clonotype has a count of ten or more. The CDR3 here is CASSEAGYPYNEQFF. DNA of the CDR3: TGTGCCAGCAGTGAAGCAGGGTACCCCTACAATGAGCAGTTCTTC. J is TRBJ2-1 and V is TRBV2; D gene ambiguous. CDR1 SNHLY and CDR2 FYNNEI come from the germline V gene. The V gene lost 0 bases and the J gene lost 2 bases, with 8 bases spanning the gap. The CDR3 loop spans 15 amino acids.

This clonotype was detected ten times or more. V is TRBV3-1 and J is TRBJ1-2, with 9 bases matching TRBD1. Per the germline V gene, CDR1 is LGHDT and CDR2 is YNNKEL (reference sequence). This CDR3 has 14 amino acids. V dropped 3 bases and J dropped 4; count of bases not matched to a gene: 3. CDR3 sequence: CASSQRDRVYGYTF. CDR3 nucleotides: TGTGCCAGCAGCCAGAGGGACAGGGTCTATGGCTACACCTTC.

The gene calls are TRBV7-2 and TRBJ2-7; D is perhaps TRBD1 or TRBD2 (5 bases each). The CDR3 has 12 residues. Germline lookup yields CDR1 SGHTA and CDR2 FQGNSA. The V and J ends lost 6 bases and 2 bases respectively, with 8 bases between them. In DNA form, the CDR3 reads TGTGCCAGCAGGGGGACCGCCTACGAGCAGTACTTC. This gives the protein CASRGTAYEQYF. Full variable domain (remainder filled in from reference TRBV7-2 and TRBJ2-7): GAGVSQSPSNKVTEKGKDVELRCDPISGHTALYWYRQSLGQGLEFLIYFQGNSAPDKSGLPSDRFSAERTGGSVSTLTIQRTQQEDSAVYLCASRGTAYEQYFGPGTRLTVT.

This clonotype was observed at least ten times. The chain uses TRBV6-6 and TRBJ1-6; D remains ambiguous. CDR1 is MNHNY, CDR2 SVGAGI, per germline (reference sequence). The ends were cut back, 5 bases at V and 7 bases at J, with 12 bases in the middle. This CDR3 has 14 residues. DNA of the CDR3: TGTGCCAGCAGTACCGGTCGCGGGAATTCACCCCTCCACTTT. Protein product: CASSTGRGNSPLHF.

This clonotype came up many times. This chain uses TRBV7-9 with TRBJ1-1; TRBD1 agrees at 7 bases. Trimming at V came to 3 bases and at J to 1 base, leaving 20 bases not matched to a gene. Looked up from germline, CDR1 is SEHNR and CDR2 is FQNEAQ (reference sequence). This CDR3 has 20 residues. CDR3 sequence reads: CASSFPLSGGPPSQNTEAFF. CDR3 sequence (DNA): TGTGCCAGCAGCTTTCCCCTCTCAGGGGGGCCCCCCAGCCAGAACACTGAAGCTTTCTTT.

This clonotype showed up many times. The rearrangement joins TRBV7-3 to TRBJ1-1, with D tentatively TRBD1 (5 bases). This CDR3 spans 15 amino acids. Trimming removed 5 bases at V and 1 base at J, with 14 bases between. Germline V lookup: CDR1 SGHTA, CDR2 FQGTGA. The CDR3 DNA is TGTGCCAGCAGCCCTCGCCATGGGGCGAACACTGAAGCTTTCTTT. This encodes CASSPRHGANTEAFF. Complete variable domain (other parts from reference TRBV7-3 and TRBJ1-1): GAGVSQTPSNKVTEKGKYVELRCDPISGHTALYWYRQSLGQGPEFLIYFQGTGAADDSGLPNDRFFAVRPEGSVSTLKIQRTERGDSAVYLCASSPRHGANTEAFFGQGTRLTVV.

This clonotype was observed many times. This chain links TRBV12-3 or TRBV12-4 with TRBJ2-5; TRBD2 aligns across 7 bases. J was trimmed by 5 bases and V by 4 bases; bases with no gene match: 4. The CDR3 runs to 13 residues. Written as DNA, the CDR3 is TGTGCCAGCAGTTCAGCGGGATTTGAGACCCAGTACTTC. Its translation is CASSSAGFETQYF.

As concerns this clonotype: This clone may be a read error of a much larger clone one base away. J is TRBJ2-7 and V is TRBV7-2; the D gene is possibly TRBD1 (6 bases). Germline CDR1 reads SGHTA; CDR2 reads FQGNSA. This CDR3 has 14 residues. The CDR3 loop is CAISSLDRPLEQYF. In nucleotides, the CDR3 is TGTGCCATCAGCTCGTTGGACAGACCCTTAGAGCAGTACTTC.

This clonotype came up many times. This chain connects TRBV12-3 or TRBV12-4 to TRBJ2-1; 8 nucleotides align to TRBD1. The CDR3 is made up of 15 amino acids. After removal of 5 bases from V and 2 bases from J, the junction contained 5 bases not matched to a gene. CDR3 in DNA: TGTGCCAGCAGTGATCCAGGGGGCCCCTACAATGAGCAGTTCTTC. This codes for CASSDPGGPYNEQFF.

The rearrangement uses TRBV29-1 and TRBJ2-1; 13 bases align to TRBD2. Unmatched junction bases numbered 4, after V lost 7 bases and J lost 10 bases. The CDR3 spans 12 residues. From germline, CDR1 is SQVTM and CDR2 ANQGSEA. The CDR3: CSAGTSGVEQFF. CDR3 nucleotide sequence: TGCAGCGCCGGGACTAGCGGGGTGGAGCAGTTCTTC.

This clonotype was seen many times. The chain combines TRBV11-2 with TRBJ2-1; TRBD2 might be the D (5 bases). This CDR3 contains 15 residues. V lost 4 bases to trimming and J lost 9 bases, with 19 bases between them. CDR1 is SGHAT and CDR2 is FQNNGV in the germline V gene. This CDR3 reads CASSSPGVLGSEQFF. The CDR3, as DNA: TGTGCCAGCAGCTCCCCCGGGGTTTTAGGAAGTGAGCAGTTCTTC.

This clonotype was seen at least ten times. This chain joins TRBV5-1 and TRBJ2-1; 8 bases fit TRBD1. The CDR3 has 13 residues. V lost 1 base to trimming and J lost 6 bases; unmatched junction nucleotides: 0. The germline CDR1 and CDR2 sequences are SGHRS and YFSETQ. CDR3 residues: CASSLTGGNEQFF. The CDR3, as DNA: TGCGCCAGCAGCTTGACAGGGGGCAATGAGCAGTTCTTC.

By share of the sample, this clonotype is medium-sized (0.01 to 0.1%). The rearrangement links TRBV6-6 to TRBJ2-7; possibly TRBD1 for D (7 bases). The CDR3 extends over 14 amino acids. CDR1 MNHNY and CDR2 SVGAGI come from the germline V gene (reference sequence). Trimming left V 4 bases short and J 7 bases short, with 17 bases between. This CDR3 is CASSFQGGRAEQYF. DNA for the CDR3: TGTGCCAGCAGTTTCCAGGGGGGCCGCGCGGAGCAGTACTTC.

This clonotype was seen many times. The chain links TRBV2 to TRBJ2-1; no clear D gene. This CDR3 is built from 12 residues. With 7 bases removed from V and 6 bases from J, the gap between germline ends came to 10 bases. In germline, CDR1 is SNHLY, CDR2 FYNNEI. The CDR3 loop reads CASKPSPNEQFF. The CDR3 coding sequence is TGTGCCAGCAAGCCCAGTCCCAATGAGCAGTTCTTC.

This chain joins TRBV29-1 and TRBJ2-3; weak D call: TRBD1 (6 bases). This CDR3 contains 12 residues. V was pared by 3 bases and J by 3 bases, with 7 bases between. Germline values: CDR1 SQVTM, CDR2 ANQGSEA. CDR3 in DNA: TGCAGCGTTGACAGGGGTACAGATACGCAGTATTTT. This translates into CSVDRGTDTQYF.

This clonotype was seen at least ten times. The chain combines TRBV7-3 with TRBJ1-2, with 8 bases identical to TRBD1. The V gene end was trimmed by 4 bases and the J gene end by 7 bases; junction bases not matched to a gene: 2. CDR3 length: 12 residues. Germline loops: CDR1 SGHTA, CDR2 FQGTGA. CDR3 sequence: CASSSDRGGYTF. CDR3 in DNA: TGTGCCAGCAGCTCAGACAGGGGTGGCTACACCTTC.

Ten or more counts support this clonotype. The J gene is TRBJ1-2, the V gene TRBV14; D remains ambiguous. The CDR3 totals 14 residues. CDR1 and CDR2 (germline): SGHDN, FVKESK. Trimming pared 1 base from V and 8 bases from J, leaving 14 bases between. CDR3 in DNA: TGTGCCAGCAGCCAAGTCCCCAAGGCGGGCGGCTACACCTTC. This translates into CASSQVPKAGGYTF.